What follows are 20 T cell receptor beta chains derived from one specimen sequenced in a study of vaccination effects on CD4 cells after COVID-19. Their target antigens are unknown. Upon completion of 10 days in culture, CD4+ T cells were isolated. TCRdb's table, derived via immunoSEQ multiplex PCR, lists solely in-frame clones and lacks some. Seen here are roughly 29,000 clones, over 55% observed once, and the top ten hold 9.9%. Material: CD4+ T cells from PBMCs cultured without peptide, obtained before COVID-19 vaccination. The receptors stem from a human donor who received a COVID-19 vaccine.

The gene calls are TRBV2 and TRBJ2-3; maybe TRBD1 (5 bases). The CDR3 spans 14 residues. CDR1 and CDR2 from the germline V gene are SNHLY and FYNNEI. V gave up 8 bases and J gave up 7 bases, with 19 bases separating them. CDR3 in amino acids: CASEAGPDSYTQYF. As DNA, the CDR3 is TGTGCCAGCGAAGCAGGGCCCGATTCGTATACGCAGTATTTT.

The V call is TRBV11-2, the J call TRBJ1-2; D not certain. V was trimmed by 3 bases and J by 8 bases, leaving 13 bases between them. There are 13 residues in the CDR3. Looked up from germline, CDR1 is SGHAT and CDR2 is FQNNGV. The CDR3 spells CASSFPRSGGYTF. DNA for the CDR3: TGTGCCAGCAGCTTCCCTAGAAGCGGCGGCTACACCTTC.

The chain recombines TRBV5-4 with TRBJ2-7, with 11 bases that match TRBD2. The trim removed 5 bases at V and 0 bases at J, leaving 7 bases unmatched. This CDR3 contains 16 residues. Looked up from germline, CDR1 is SGHNT and CDR2 is YYREEE (reference sequence). DNA for the CDR3: TGTGCCAGCAGGTATTCCGGGACTAGCGGCTCCTACGAGCAGTACTTC. It is translated as CASRYSGTSGSYEQYF. Full variable domain (missing parts from reference TRBV5-4 and TRBJ2-7): ETGVTQSPTHLIKTRGQQVTLRCSSQSGHNTVSWYQQALGQGPQFIFQYYREEENGRGNFPPRFSGLQFPNYSSELNVNALELDDSALYLCASRYSGTSGSYEQYFGPGTRLTVT.

The V call is TRBV6-5, the J call TRBJ1-2; TRBD1 agrees at 9 bases. V lost 5 bases, J lost 8 bases, and 6 bases stayed unmatched. CDR1 and CDR2 from the germline V gene are MNHEY and SVGAGI. CDR3 length equals 13 residues. The CDR3 DNA reads as TGTGCCAGCAGTACGGGGACAGGGATCGGCTACACCTTC. Its translation: CASSTGTGIGYTF.

The V and J genes are TRBV7-2 and TRBJ2-7, with unresolved D. Germline V gives CDR1 SGHTA, CDR2 FQGNSA. The CDR3 spans 14 residues. V gave up 1 base and J gave up 4 bases, with 11 bases separating them. For the CDR3, the DNA is TGTGCCAGCAGCTTAGGGGTCGGTGTATACGAGCAGTACTTC. Translation gives CASSLGVGVYEQYF.

The rearrangement joins TRBV25-1 to TRBJ2-7; 11 nucleotides agree with TRBD2. The CDR3 has 16 residues. V lost 4 bases, J lost 2 bases, and 7 bases stayed unmatched. Germline CDR1 MGHDK, CDR2 SYGVNS. The CDR3 DNA follows: TGTGCCAGCAGTGGACCCCTAGCGGGGGGCCCCTACGAGCAGTACTTC. Its translation: CASSGPLAGGPYEQYF.

V and J are TRBV29-1 and TRBJ2-3, with D uncertain. V lost 3 bases and J 3 bases, leaving 16 bases between the germline ends. The CDR3 totals 15 residues. Per the germline V gene, CDR1 is SQVTM and CDR2 is ANQGSEA. The CDR3 here is CSVDISSTGTDTQYF. The CDR3 DNA reads as TGCAGCGTTGACATCTCCTCAACTGGAACAGATACGCAGTATTTT.

V usage is TRBV11-2 and J usage is TRBJ2-2, with D uncertain. Trimming shortened V by 10 bases and J by 3 bases, and 21 bases separated the two germline ends. The CDR3 extends over 16 amino acids. Per the germline V gene, CDR1 is SGHAT and CDR2 is FQNNGV. DNA for the CDR3: TGTGCCACCGCCCGTTTCGGGCAGATGGACACCGGGGAGCTGTTTTTT. It encodes CATARFGQMDTGELFF.

The CDR3 region has the DNA TGTGCCAGCAGTTACGGACAGGGGACCCTCCAAGAGACCCAGTACTTC. This translates into CASSYGQGTLQETQYF. The chain is built from TRBV6-5 and TRBJ2-5; 9 bases match TRBD1. CDR3 length: 16 amino acids. Losses at the gene ends were 2 bases for V and 1 base for J; bases not matched to a gene: 5. Germline lookup yields CDR1 MNHEY and CDR2 SVGAGI.

This clone was recorded a few times. The rearrangement links TRBV19 to TRBJ1-2; 12 bases match TRBD1. V lost 8 bases, J lost 6 bases, and 10 bases stayed unmatched. Germline V gene data show CDR1 as LNHDA and CDR2 as SQIVND (reference sequence). The length of the CDR3 is 15 residues. CDR3 region: CASSAPGTGGHGYTF. CDR3 sequence (DNA): TGTGCCAGTTCCGCCCCCGGGACAGGGGGCCATGGCTACACCTTC.

The chain recombines TRBV6-1 with TRBJ2-1; D is unresolved. This CDR3 is built from 16 residues. Germline CDR1 and CDR2: MNHNS and SASEGT. Trimming shortened V by 2 bases and J by 5 bases, and 16 bases separated the two germline ends. CDR3: CASSERITEINNEQFF. The DNA of the CDR3 is TGTGCCAGCAGTGAACGGATCACCGAGATCAACAATGAGCAGTTCTTC.

The rearrangement links TRBV30 to TRBJ1-2, with D unresolved. Trimming stripped 7 bases from V and 8 bases from J, with 20 bases between. CDR1 is GTSNPN and CDR2 is SVGIG in the germline V gene (reference sequence). CDR3 length: 13 amino acids. The CDR3: CALRNSPRVGYTF. CDR3 coding DNA: TGTGCCTTGAGAAACTCGCCCCGGGTAGGCTACACCTTC.

The rearrangement uses TRBV11-2 and TRBJ1-6; TRBD1 is a possible D gene (5 bases). V lost 1 base and J 14 bases, leaving 24 bases between the germline ends. CDR3 length equals 17 residues. Germline loops: CDR1 SGHAT, CDR2 FQNNGV. CDR3 sequence (DNA): TGTGCCAGCAGCTTAGGGGCGTTTAGCCAGGGATCTAACACCCTCCACTTT. It specifies CASSLGAFSQGSNTLHF.

V and J are TRBV11-2 and TRBJ2-7; TRBD1 agrees at 8 bases. CDR1 and CDR2 from the germline V gene are SGHAT and FQNNGV. Trimming took 4 bases from V and 4 from J; bases not matched to a gene: 6. The CDR3 runs to 14 residues. The CDR3 here is CASSSMDREYEQYF. The DNA for the CDR3 is TGTGCCAGCAGCTCCATGGACAGGGAATACGAGCAGTACTTC. Looking up the rest from reference TRBV11-2 and TRBJ2-7 gives the full variable domain: EAGVAQSPRYKIIEKRQSVAFWCNPISGHATLYWYQQILGQGPKLLIQFQNNGVVDDSQLPKDRFSAERLKGVDSTLKIQPAKLEDSAVYLCASSSMDREYEQYFGPGTRLTVT.

CDR3 residues: CASSQDRITGEAFF. The CDR3 bases are TGTGCCAGCAGCCAAGATCGGATCACAGGAGAAGCTTTCTTT. This sequence joins TRBV3-1 (or the pseudogene TRBV3-2) and TRBJ1-1, with D possibly matching TRBD1 (5 bases). The CDR3 has 14 amino acids. Germline V CDR1 and CDR2: LGHDT, YNNKEL (reference sequence). Trimming took off 0 bases at V and 8 bases at J, with 13 bases between the two ends.

The chain combines TRBV2 with TRBJ2-1; a possible D gene is TRBD1 (5 bases). Germline V CDR1 and CDR2: SNHLY, FYNNEI. Trimming took 6 bases from V and 0 from J, leaving 12 bases between them. The CDR3 loop spans 15 amino acids. CDR3 coding DNA: TGTGCCAGCAGCCCCGACAGATACTCCTACAATGAGCAGTTCTTC. This gives the protein CASSPDRYSYNEQFF.

The rearrangement uses TRBV7-2 and TRBJ2-1, with 9 bases that match TRBD2. CDR3 length: 17 amino acids. Trimming took 0 bases from V and 9 from J; bases not matched to a gene: 12. Germline values: CDR1 SGHTA, CDR2 FQGNSA. CDR3 in amino acids: CASSLALPSGGSGEQFF. In nucleotides, the CDR3 is TGTGCCAGCAGCTTAGCGCTTCCGAGCGGGGGGTCAGGTGAGCAGTTCTTC.

CDR3 loop: CASSLASGGVNGYTF. CDR3 in DNA: TGTGCCAGCAGCTTAGCCTCTGGGGGTGTTAATGGCTACACCTTC. The chain has TRBV7-9 and TRBJ1-2, with a possible D match to TRBD1 (5 bases). Germline CDR1 SEHNR, CDR2 FQNEAQ (reference sequence). CDR3 size: 15 residues. V shed 0 bases and J shed 6 bases, with 14 bases lying between them. The whole variable domain, remainder taken from reference TRBV7-9 and TRBJ1-2, is DTGVSQNPRHKITKRGQNVTFRCDPISEHNRLYWYRQTLGQGPEFLTYFQNEAQLEKSRLLSDRFSAERPKGSFSTLEIQRTEQGDSAMYLCASSLASGGVNGYTFGSGTRLTVV.

The chain is built from TRBV5-5 and TRBJ2-6; no clear D gene. CDR3 length equals 14 residues. With 1 base removed from V and 2 bases from J, the gap between germline ends came to 4 bases. CDR1 is SGHKS and CDR2 is YYEKEE in the germline V gene (reference sequence). The CDR3 region has the DNA TGTGCCAGCAGCTTGTTCACTGGGGCCAACGTCCTGACTTTC. Its protein product is CASSLFTGANVLTF. The full variable domain, in which reference TRBV5-5 and TRBJ2-6 provide the parts outside the CDR3, is DAGVTQSPTHLIKTRGQQVTLRCSPISGHKSVSWYQQVLGQGPQFIFQYYEKEERGRGNFPDRFSARQFPNYSSELNVNALLLGDSALYLCASSLFTGANVLTFGAGSRLTVL.

V is TRBV30 and J is TRBJ2-1, with D tentatively TRBD1 or TRBD2 (5 bases each). The V end lost 0 bases, the J end lost 9 bases, and 15 bases lay between the germline ends. Germline V gives CDR1 GTSNPN, CDR2 SVGIG (reference sequence). This CDR3 spans 14 amino acids. Here the CDR3 reads CAWSVMILGTEQFF. The CDR3 DNA sequence: TGTGCCTGGAGTGTGATGATTTTGGGGACTGAGCAGTTCTTC.